The clone carrying this T cell receptor (beta chain) was observed a handful of times. Its specificity is unknown. This sample is part of a study of T-cell reconstitution after alpha-beta-depleted transplantation in children. Looked up from germline, CDR1 is LGHNA and CDR2 is YSLEER. Trimming left V 0 bases short and J 5 bases short, with 8 bases between. The CDR3 contains 14 residues. TCRbeta library construction was performed incorporating unique molecular identifiers. From the PCR reads, TCRdb called clonotypes with MiXCR, one entry per CDR3 protein. This sample has about 980,000 distinct CDR3 sequences, with about 30% found just once. Study findings and constraints: A year had passed since transplant, and T-cell counts and diversity by then came mostly from newly produced T cells. By about two months after transplant, alpha-beta T cells reportedly arose from several hundred graft clones that had expanded. After transplant, high TCRbeta diversity at day 60 in some patients arose from surviving recipient T cells and thymic progenitors.

V and J are TRBV4-3 and TRBJ2-1; no reliable D call. The source was PBMCs, mostly from graft donor cells, collected 360 days after TCRalphabeta/CD19-depleted stem cell transplant. This receptor was identified in a boy under two years old who had a stem cell transplant for SCID, so the T cells may come from the graft donor. The CDR3 DNA reads TGCGCCAGCAGCCAAGAGACCACACACAATGAGCAGTTCTTC. Protein: CASSQETTHNEQFF.